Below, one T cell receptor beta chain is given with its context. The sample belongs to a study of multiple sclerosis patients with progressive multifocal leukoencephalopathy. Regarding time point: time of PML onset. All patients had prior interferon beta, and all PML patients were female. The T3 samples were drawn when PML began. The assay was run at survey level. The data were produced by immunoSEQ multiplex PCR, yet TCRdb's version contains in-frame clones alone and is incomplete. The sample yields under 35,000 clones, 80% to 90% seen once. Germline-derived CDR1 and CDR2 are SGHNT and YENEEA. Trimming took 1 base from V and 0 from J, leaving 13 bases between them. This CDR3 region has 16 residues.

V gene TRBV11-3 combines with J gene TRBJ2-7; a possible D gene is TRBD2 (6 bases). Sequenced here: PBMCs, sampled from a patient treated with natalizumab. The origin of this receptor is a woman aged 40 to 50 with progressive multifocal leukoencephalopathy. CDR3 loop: CASSLGEGLSSYEQYF. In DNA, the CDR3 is TGTGCCAGCAGCTTAGGGGAAGGACTAAGCTCCTACGAGCAGTACTTC.